The source of this TCR beta chain is a study of neurological immune-mediated disorders. Study results and limitations: TCR clonal expansion peaked in HTLV-1-associated myelopathy patients and was lowest in multiple sclerosis patients.

The authors made cDNA by 5'RACE with 10-nucleotide random UMIs. Over 170 million TCR-beta sequences (from 15-18 subjects) were yielded by each sequencing run. TCRdb called the 5' RACE reads again in MiXCR, with one record for every CDR3 protein. Of some 49,000 distinct CDR3 sequences in the sample, under 15% were seen once. This CDR3 has 13 residues. Germline CDR1 reads LNHNV; CDR2 reads YYDKDF (reference sequence). The time point here: longitudinal time-point 2. Worth noting for this clonotype: Its antigen remains unknown. This may come from a read error, since a much larger clone is one base off.

The sequenced sample was PBMCs. This chain connects TRBV15 to TRBJ1-1, with a possible D match to TRBD1 (5 bases). The receptor's source is a male donor with HTLV-1-associated myelopathy (HAM/TSP). The DNA for the CDR3 is TGTGCCACCAACAGAGATGGGACCGGGCGAGCTTTCTTT. Amino acids: CATNRDGTGRAFF.